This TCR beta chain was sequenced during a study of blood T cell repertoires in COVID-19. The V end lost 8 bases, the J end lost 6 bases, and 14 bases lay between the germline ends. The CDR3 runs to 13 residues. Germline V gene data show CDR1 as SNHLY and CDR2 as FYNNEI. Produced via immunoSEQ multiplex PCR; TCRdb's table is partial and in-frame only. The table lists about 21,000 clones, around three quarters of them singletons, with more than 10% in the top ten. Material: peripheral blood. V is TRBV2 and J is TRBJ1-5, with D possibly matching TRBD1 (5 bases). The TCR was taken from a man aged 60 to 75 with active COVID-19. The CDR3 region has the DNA TGTGCCAGCTTGGGGGGTTTAGGTCAGCCCCAGCATTTT. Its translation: CASLGGLGQPQHF.